This TCR beta chain was sequenced during a study of blood T cells in healthy people across ages. Whenever a sample was processed, at least 6 million PBMCs were isolated. This clonotype was observed a few times. The use of a sample-barcoded 5' primer and a J-beta primer mix characterized a second PCR of roughly 6 to 11 cycles. Samples each returned at least 2.5 million CDR3-containing paired-end reads. TCRdb reprocessed the 5' RACE reads with MiXCR, giving one entry per CDR3 protein. The sample has roughly 1 million distinct CDR3 sequences, about 23% seen once; the top ten hold 0.75%. These data also formed part of another study, on T cells of mothers and their children.

Sequenced: blood. The sequence was obtained from a girl under 10 years old in good health.

This CDR3 is CASSKDTPPLETQYF. CDR3 in DNA: TGCGCCAGCAGCAAGGACACTCCGCCCCTGGAGACCCAGTACTTC. The J gene is TRBJ2-5, the V gene TRBV5-1; D possibly corresponds to TRBD1 (5 bases). CDR3 length: 15 amino acids. V lost 4 bases and J lost 5, with 18 bases in between. The germline V gene has CDR1 SGHRS and CDR2 YFSETQ.